Listed below are T cell receptor beta chains from one sample, sequenced in a study of cytomegalovirus exposure and HLA in healthy donors. Sequencing used immunoSEQ multiplex PCR; TCRdb keeps in-frame clones, though not all of them. The sample comprises fewer than 130,000 clones, 76% of which are singletons, and over 10% rests with the top ten. Source material: PBMCs. The receptor set was obtained from a man aged 30-40 years in good health and CMV-seropositive. Both conserved end residues are part of each CDR3. The order of the fields is D gene, J gene, V gene, clone size, CDR3 protein, CDR3 DNA. D genes are given only for firm matches. Only some rows state a clone size, as once, few, many or a class for expanded clones.

d_call: TRBD2
j_call: TRBJ2-7
v_call: TRBV30
clone_size: NA
cdr3_aa: CAWRGGVPNLGEYEQYF
cdr3_nt: TGTGCCTGGAGGGGGGGGGTCCCGAACTTAGGGGAGTACGAGCAGTACTTC

d_call: NA
j_call: TRBJ1-1
v_call: TRBV9
clone_size: NA
cdr3_aa: CASSPLGGWDTEAFF
cdr3_nt: TGTGCCAGCAGCCCCCTCGGGGGTTGGGACACTGAAGCTTTCTTT

d_call: NA
j_call: TRBJ1-2
v_call: TRBV4-1
clone_size: NA
cdr3_aa: CASRLDRGNYGYTF
cdr3_nt: TGCGCCAGCAGACTGGACAGAGGAAACTATGGCTACACCTTC

d_call: NA
j_call: TRBJ2-2
v_call: TRBV6-6
clone_size: NA
cdr3_aa: CASSLGELFF
cdr3_nt: TGTGCCAGCAGTCTCGGGGAGCTGTTTTTT

d_call: TRBD2
j_call: TRBJ2-3
v_call: TRBV11-3
clone_size: NA
cdr3_aa: CASRRGTGTDTQYF
cdr3_nt: TGTGCCAGCAGGCGGGGGACGGGGACAGATACGCAGTATTTT

d_call: NA
j_call: TRBJ2-3
v_call: TRBV7-8
clone_size: NA
cdr3_aa: CASSPWERSTDTQYF
cdr3_nt: TGTGCCAGCAGCCCCTGGGAGCGGAGCACAGATACGCAGTATTTT

d_call: NA
j_call: TRBJ1-5
v_call: TRBV15
clone_size: few
cdr3_aa: CATSRGGLNQPQHF
cdr3_nt: TGTGCCACCAGCAGAGGGGGACTCAATCAGCCCCAGCATTTT

d_call: NA
j_call: TRBJ1-3
v_call: TRBV11-2
clone_size: NA
cdr3_aa: CASSLGWGAPGNTIYF
cdr3_nt: TGTGCCAGCAGCTTAGGGTGGGGCGCCCCTGGAAACACCATATATTTT

d_call: TRBD1
j_call: TRBJ1-2
v_call: TRBV5-6
clone_size: NA
cdr3_aa: CASSETGGAYYGYTF
cdr3_nt: TGTGCCAGCAGCGAAACAGGGGGCGCTTACTATGGCTACACCTTC

d_call: TRBD1
j_call: TRBJ2-1
v_call: TRBV9
clone_size: NA
cdr3_aa: CASSVGTGGVSYNEQFF
cdr3_nt: TGTGCCAGCAGCGTCGGGACAGGGGGCGTCTCCTACAATGAGCAGTTCTTC

d_call: TRBD1
j_call: TRBJ2-7
v_call: TRBV2
clone_size: once
cdr3_aa: CASSRDSKDEQYF
cdr3_nt: TGTGCCAGCAGTAGGGACAGTAAGGACGAGCAGTACTTC

d_call: NA
j_call: TRBJ2-7
v_call: TRBV19
clone_size: NA
cdr3_aa: CASSPSSYEQYF
cdr3_nt: TGTGCCAGTAGCCCGAGTTCCTACGAGCAGTACTTC

d_call: TRBD2
j_call: TRBJ2-3
v_call: TRBV6-1
clone_size: few
cdr3_aa: CASSELVASGRDTQYF
cdr3_nt: TGTGCCAGCAGTGAATTGGTGGCTAGCGGGCGAGATACGCAGTATTTT

d_call: NA
j_call: TRBJ2-3
v_call: TRBV29-1
clone_size: NA
cdr3_aa: CSGRALDTQYF
cdr3_nt: TGCAGCGGAAGAGCCCTAGATACGCAGTATTTT

d_call: TRBD1
j_call: TRBJ1-3
v_call: TRBV30
clone_size: NA
cdr3_aa: CAWSRTGVSGNTIYF
cdr3_nt: TGTGCCTGGAGTCGGACAGGGGTTTCTGGAAACACCATATATTTT

d_call: TRBD1
j_call: TRBJ2-1
v_call: TRBV2
clone_size: NA
cdr3_aa: CASSLVWDREKFF
cdr3_nt: TGTGCCAGCAGTCTCGTTTGGGACAGGGAGAAGTTCTTC